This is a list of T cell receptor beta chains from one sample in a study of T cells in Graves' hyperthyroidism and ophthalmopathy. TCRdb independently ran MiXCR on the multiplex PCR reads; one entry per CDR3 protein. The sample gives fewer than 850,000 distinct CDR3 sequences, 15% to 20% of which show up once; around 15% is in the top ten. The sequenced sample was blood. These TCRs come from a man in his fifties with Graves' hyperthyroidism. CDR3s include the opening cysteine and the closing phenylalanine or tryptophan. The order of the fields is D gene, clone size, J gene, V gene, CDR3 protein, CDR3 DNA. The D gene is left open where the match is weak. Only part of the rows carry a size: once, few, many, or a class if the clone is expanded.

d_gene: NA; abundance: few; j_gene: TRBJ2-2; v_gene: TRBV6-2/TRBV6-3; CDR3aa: CASSDRAIYTGELFF; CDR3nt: TGTGCCAGCAGCGACCGGGCCATATACACCGGGGAGCTGTTTTTT
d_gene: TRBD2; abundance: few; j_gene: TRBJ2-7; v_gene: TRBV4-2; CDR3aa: CASSPTIGRGYEQYF; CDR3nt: TGTGCCAGCAGCCCTACCATCGGGAGGGGTTACGAGCAGTACTTC
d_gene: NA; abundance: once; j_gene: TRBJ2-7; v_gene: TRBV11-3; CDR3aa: CASSLPLSGPYEQYF; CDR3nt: TGTGCCAGCAGCCTACCTCTCTCGGGGCCCTACGAGCAGTACTTC
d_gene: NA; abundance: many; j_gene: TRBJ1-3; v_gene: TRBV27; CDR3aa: CASSLSNRERGNTIYF; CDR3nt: TGTGCCAGCAGTTTATCTAACAGGGAACGTGGAAACACCATATATTTT
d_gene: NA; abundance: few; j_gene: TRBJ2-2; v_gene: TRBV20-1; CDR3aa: CSAPRSGRGTGELFF; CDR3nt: TGCAGTGCTCCCAGGTCGGGAAGGGGCACCGGGGAGCTGTTTTTT
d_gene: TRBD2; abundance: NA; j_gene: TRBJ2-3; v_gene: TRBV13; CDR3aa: CASSPLGLAGGSDTQYF; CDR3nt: TGTGCCAGCAGCCCCCTTGGACTAGCGGGAGGGTCAGATACGCAGTATTTT
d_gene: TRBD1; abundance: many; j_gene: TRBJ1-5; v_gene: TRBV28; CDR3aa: CASSLRGTGGGPQHF; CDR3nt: TGTGCCAGCAGTTTACGGGGGACAGGGGGAGGGCCCCAGCATTTT
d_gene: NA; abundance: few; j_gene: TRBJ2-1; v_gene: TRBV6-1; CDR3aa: CASSPLQVASYNEQFF; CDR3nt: TGTGCCAGCAGTCCCTTACAGGTGGCTAGCTACAATGAGCAGTTCTTC
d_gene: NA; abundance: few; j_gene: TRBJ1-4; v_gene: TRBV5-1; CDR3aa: CASSLYGDTTNEKLFF; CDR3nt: TGCGCCAGCAGCTTGTACGGGGACACAACTAATGAAAAACTGTTTTTT
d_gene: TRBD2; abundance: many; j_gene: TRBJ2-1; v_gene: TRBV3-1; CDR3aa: CASSRYLAASYNEQFF; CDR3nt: TGTGCCAGCAGCCGGTACCTAGCGGCCTCCTACAATGAGCAGTTCTTC
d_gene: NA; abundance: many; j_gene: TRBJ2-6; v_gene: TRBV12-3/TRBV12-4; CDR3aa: CASSPFGHLLPSGANVLTF; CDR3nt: TGTGCCAGCAGTCCTTTTGGACACCTCCTTCCCTCTGGGGCCAACGTCCTGACTTTC
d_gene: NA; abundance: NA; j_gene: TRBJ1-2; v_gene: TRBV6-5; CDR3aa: CASSYTSANYGYTF; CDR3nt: TGTGCCAGCAGTTATACGTCCGCTAACTATGGCTACACCTTC
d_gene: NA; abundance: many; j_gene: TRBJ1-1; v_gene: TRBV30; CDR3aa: CAWKRENTEAFF; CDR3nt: TGTGCCTGGAAACGGGAGAACACTGAAGCTTTCTTT
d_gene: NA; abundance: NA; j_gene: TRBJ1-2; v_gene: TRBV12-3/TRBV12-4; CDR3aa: CASSQDRFNYGYTF; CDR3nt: TGTGCCAGCAGCCAGGACAGATTTAACTATGGCTACACCTTC
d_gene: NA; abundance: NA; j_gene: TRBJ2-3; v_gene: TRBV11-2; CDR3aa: CASSIRQLSTDTQYF; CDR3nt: TGTGCCAGCAGCATCAGGCAGCTTAGCACAGATACGCAGTATTTT
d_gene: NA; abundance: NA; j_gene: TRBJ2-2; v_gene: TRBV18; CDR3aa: CASSPQQNTGELFF; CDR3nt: TGTGCCAGCTCACCACAACAGAACACCGGGGAGCTGTTTTTT
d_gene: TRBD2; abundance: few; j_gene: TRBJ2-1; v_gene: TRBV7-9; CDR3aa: CASSASSGTSYNEQFF; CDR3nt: TGTGCCAGCAGCGCCTCTAGCGGGACTTCCTACAATGAGCAGTTCTTC
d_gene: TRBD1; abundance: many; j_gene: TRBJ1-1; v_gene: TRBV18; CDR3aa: CASSPGQVNTEAFF; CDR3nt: TGTGCCAGCTCTCCGGGACAGGTGAACACTGAAGCTTTCTTT
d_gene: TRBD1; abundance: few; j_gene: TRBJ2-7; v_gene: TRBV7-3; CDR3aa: CASSEPGTASYEQYF; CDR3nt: TGTGCCAGCAGCGAGCCGGGGACAGCCTCCTACGAGCAGTACTTC
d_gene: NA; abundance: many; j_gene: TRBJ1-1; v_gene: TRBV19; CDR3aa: CASSIGTVFTAEAFF; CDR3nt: TGTGCCAGTAGTATAGGTACAGTCTTTACCGCTGAAGCTTTCTTT
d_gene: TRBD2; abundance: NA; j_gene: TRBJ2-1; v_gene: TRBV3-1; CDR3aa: CASSRSLAGVYDEQFF; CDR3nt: TGTGCCAGCAGCCGATCACTAGCGGGAGTCTACGATGAGCAGTTCTTC
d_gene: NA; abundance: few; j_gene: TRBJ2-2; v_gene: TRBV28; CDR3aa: CASSSTGFPGELFF; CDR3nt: TGTGCCAGCAGTTCCACAGGGTTCCCCGGGGAGCTGTTTTTT
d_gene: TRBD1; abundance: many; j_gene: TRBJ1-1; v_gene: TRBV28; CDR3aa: CASNLDRGDTEAFF; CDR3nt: TGTGCCAGCAACCTCGACAGGGGGGACACTGAAGCTTTCTTT
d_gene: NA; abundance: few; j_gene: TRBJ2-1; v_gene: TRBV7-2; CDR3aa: CASSPISGRISYNEQFF; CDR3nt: TGTGCCAGCAGCCCTATATCAGGGAGGATCTCCTACAATGAGCAGTTCTTC
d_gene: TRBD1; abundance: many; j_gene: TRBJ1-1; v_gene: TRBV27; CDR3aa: CASSFTQGAVNTEAFF; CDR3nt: TGTGCCAGCAGTTTTACCCAGGGGGCGGTGAACACTGAAGCTTTCTTT
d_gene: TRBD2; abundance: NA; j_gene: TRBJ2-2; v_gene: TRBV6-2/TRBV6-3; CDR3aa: CASSYWLAGSGGELFF; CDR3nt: TGTGCCAGCAGTTACTGGCTAGCGGGATCGGGCGGGGAGCTGTTTTTT
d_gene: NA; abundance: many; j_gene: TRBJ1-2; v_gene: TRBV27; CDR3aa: CASSYVEGDGYTF; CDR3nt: TGTGCCAGCAGTTATGTGGAAGGCGATGGCTACACCTTC
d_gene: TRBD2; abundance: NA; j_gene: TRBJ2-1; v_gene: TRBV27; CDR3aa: CASSISAGYNEQFF; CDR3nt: TGTGCCAGCAGTATATCAGCGGGGTACAATGAGCAGTTCTTC
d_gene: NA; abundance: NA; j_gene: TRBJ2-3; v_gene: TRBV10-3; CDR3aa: CAIRSDTDTQYF; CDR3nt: TGTGCCATCAGATCCGACACAGATACGCAGTATTTT
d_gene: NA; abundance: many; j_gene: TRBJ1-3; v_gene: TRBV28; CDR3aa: CASRGATASSGNTIYF; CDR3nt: TGTGCCAGCAGGGGGGCCACGGCATCCTCTGGAAACACCATATATTTT
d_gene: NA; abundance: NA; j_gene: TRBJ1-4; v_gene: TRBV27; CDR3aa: CASSLTDSANEKLFF; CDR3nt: TGTGCCAGCAGTTTAACCGACAGCGCTAATGAAAAACTGTTTTTT
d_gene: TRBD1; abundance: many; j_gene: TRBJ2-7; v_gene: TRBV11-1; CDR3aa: CASGGQGANEQYF; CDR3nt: TGTGCCAGCGGGGGACAGGGGGCGAACGAGCAGTACTTC
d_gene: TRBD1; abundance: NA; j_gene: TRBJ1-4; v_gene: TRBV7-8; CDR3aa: CASSMYGTGDEKLFF; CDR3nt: TGTGCCAGCAGCATGTACGGGACAGGTGACGAAAAACTGTTTTTT
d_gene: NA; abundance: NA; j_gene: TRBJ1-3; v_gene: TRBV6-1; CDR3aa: CASTPDSSGNTIYF; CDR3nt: TGTGCCAGCACCCCGGACTCTTCTGGAAACACCATATATTTT
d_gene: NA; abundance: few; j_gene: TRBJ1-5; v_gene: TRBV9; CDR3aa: CASSVAGASNQPQHF; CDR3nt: TGTGCCAGCAGCGTAGCAGGGGCTAGCAATCAGCCCCAGCATTTT
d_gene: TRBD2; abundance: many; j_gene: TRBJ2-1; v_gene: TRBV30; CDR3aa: CAWSLTSGTQFF; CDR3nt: TGTGCCTGGAGTTTGACTAGCGGAACGCAGTTCTTC
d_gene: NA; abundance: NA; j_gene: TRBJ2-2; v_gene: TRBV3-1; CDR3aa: CASSSQAGELFF; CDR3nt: TGTGCCAGCAGCTCCCAGGCCGGGGAGCTGTTTTTT
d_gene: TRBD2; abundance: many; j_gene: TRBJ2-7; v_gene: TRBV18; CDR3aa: CASSPPGLAGTYEQYF; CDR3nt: TGTGCCAGCAGTCCCCCTGGACTAGCGGGGACCTACGAGCAGTACTTC
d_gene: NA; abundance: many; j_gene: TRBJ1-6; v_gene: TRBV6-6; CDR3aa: CASSYSSYSPLHF; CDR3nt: TGTGCCAGCAGTTACTCCTCCTATTCACCCCTCCACTTT
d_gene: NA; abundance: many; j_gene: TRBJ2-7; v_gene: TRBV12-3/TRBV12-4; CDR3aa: CASSSRGEGTYEQYF; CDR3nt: TGTGCCAGCAGCTCAAGGGGTGAAGGGACCTACGAGCAGTACTTC
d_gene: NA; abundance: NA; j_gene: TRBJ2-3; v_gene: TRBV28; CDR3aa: CASRPGSNRNTDTQYF; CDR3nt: TGTGCCAGCAGGCCGGGAAGCAATCGGAACACAGATACGCAGTATTTT